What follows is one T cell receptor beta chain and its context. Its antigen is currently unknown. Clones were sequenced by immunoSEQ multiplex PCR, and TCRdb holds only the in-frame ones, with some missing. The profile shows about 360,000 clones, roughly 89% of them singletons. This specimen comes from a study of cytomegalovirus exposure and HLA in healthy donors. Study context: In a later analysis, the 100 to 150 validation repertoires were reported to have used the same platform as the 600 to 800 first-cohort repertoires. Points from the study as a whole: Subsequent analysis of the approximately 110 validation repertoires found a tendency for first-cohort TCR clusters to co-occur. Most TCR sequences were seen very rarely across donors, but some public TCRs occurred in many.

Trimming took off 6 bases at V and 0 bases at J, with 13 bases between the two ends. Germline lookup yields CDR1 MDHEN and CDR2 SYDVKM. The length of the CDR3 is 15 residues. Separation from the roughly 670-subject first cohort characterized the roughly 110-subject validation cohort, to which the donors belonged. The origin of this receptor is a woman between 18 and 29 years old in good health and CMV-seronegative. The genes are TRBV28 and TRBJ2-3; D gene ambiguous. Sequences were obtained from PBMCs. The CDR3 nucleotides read TGTGCCAGCAGGGCCGGAGATCTTAGCACAGATACGCAGTATTTT. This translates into CASRAGDLSTDTQYF.